This paragraph covers one T cell receptor beta chain sequence. Some clones are missing from TCRdb's copy, which holds only in-frame ones; the method was immunoSEQ multiplex PCR. Of roughly 450,000 clones listed, 90% are singletons. This sample is part of a study of control samples from healthy donors and cancer patients. Germline V CDR1 and CDR2: SGHTA, FQGTGA. The CDR3 covers 14 residues. V shed 7 bases and J shed 10 bases, with 17 bases lying between them. J is TRBJ1-6 and V is TRBV7-3, with a tentative D call TRBD1 (6 bases). The TCR comes from a man aged 40-49 years with head and neck cancer. The sample taken for sequencing was PBMCs. The CDR3 sequence is CASKLGGDGSPLHF. The CDR3 nucleotides are TGTGCCAGCAAATTAGGGGGGGACGGCTCACCCCTCCACTTT. Drawing the rest from reference TRBV7-3 and TRBJ1-6, the complete variable domain is GAGVSQTPSNKVTEKGKYVELRCDPISGHTALYWYRQSLGQGPEFLIYFQGTGAADDSGLPNDRFFAVRPEGSVSTLKIQRTERGDSAVYLCASKLGGDGSPLHFGNGTRLTVT.